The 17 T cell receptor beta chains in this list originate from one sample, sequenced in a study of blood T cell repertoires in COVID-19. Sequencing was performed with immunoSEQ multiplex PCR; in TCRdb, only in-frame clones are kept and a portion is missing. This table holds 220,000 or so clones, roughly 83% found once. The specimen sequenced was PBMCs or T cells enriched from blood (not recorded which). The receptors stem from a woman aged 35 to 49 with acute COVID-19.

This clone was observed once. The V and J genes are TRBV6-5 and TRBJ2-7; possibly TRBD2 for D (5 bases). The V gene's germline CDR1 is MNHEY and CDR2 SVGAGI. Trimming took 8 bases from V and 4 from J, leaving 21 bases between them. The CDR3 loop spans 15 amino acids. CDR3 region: CASRLRDSQPYEQYF. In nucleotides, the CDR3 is TGTGCCAGCCGTCTTCGGGATAGTCAGCCGTACGAGCAGTACTTC.

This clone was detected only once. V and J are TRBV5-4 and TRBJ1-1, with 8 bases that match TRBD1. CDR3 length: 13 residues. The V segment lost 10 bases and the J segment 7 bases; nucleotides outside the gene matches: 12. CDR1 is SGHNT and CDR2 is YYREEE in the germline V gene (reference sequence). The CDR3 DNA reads TGTGCCTCGGCAGGGGGCGATGAAGGTGAAGCTTTCTTT. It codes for CASAGGDEGEAFF.

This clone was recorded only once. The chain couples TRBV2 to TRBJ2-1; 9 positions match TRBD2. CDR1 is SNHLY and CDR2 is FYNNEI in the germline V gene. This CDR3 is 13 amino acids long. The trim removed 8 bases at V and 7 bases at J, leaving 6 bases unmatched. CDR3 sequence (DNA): TGTGCCAGCGCGGGAGGGCCCTCAAATGAGCAGTTCTTC. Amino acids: CASAGGPSNEQFF.

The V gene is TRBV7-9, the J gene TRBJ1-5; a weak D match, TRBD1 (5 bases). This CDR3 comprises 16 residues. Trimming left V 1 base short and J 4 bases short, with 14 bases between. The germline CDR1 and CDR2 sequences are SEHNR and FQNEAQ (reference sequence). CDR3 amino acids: CASSLVSGGKNQPQHF. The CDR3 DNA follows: TGTGCCAGCAGCTTAGTGTCCGGGGGAAAGAATCAGCCCCAGCATTTT.

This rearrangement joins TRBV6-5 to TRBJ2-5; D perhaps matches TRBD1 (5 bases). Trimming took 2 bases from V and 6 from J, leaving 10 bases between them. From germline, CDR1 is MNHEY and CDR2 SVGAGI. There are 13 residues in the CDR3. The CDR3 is CASSYRGGKTQYF. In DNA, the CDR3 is TGTGCCAGCAGTTACAGGGGCGGAAAGACCCAGTACTTC.

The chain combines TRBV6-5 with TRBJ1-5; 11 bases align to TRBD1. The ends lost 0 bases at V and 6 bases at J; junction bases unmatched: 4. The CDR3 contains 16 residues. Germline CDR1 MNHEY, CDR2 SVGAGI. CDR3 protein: CASSYSGQGAGQPQHF. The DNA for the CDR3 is TGTGCCAGCAGTTACTCAGGACAGGGGGCAGGTCAGCCCCAGCATTTT.

DNA of the CDR3: TGTGCCAGCGTATACCGGGACAGGGGAAGGGTTAGCAATCAGCCCCAGCATTTT. Translation: CASVYRDRGRVSNQPQHF. The V call is TRBV21-1, the J call TRBJ1-5; TRBD1, as called in the table, went unchecked against the DNA. TRBV21-1 represents a pseudogene. CDR3 length: 18 residues.

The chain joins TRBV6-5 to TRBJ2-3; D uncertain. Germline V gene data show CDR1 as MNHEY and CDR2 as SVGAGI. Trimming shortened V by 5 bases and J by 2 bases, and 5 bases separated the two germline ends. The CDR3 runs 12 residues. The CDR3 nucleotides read TGTGCCAGCAGTCCTCCCACAGATACGCAGTATTTT. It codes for CASSPPTDTQYF.

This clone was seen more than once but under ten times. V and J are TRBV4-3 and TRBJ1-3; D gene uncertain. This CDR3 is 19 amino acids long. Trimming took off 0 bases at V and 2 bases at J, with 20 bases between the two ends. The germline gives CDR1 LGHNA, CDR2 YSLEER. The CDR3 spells CASSQDSLEPSATGNTIYF. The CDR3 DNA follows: TGCGCCAGCAGCCAAGATTCCCTGGAGCCGTCGGCGACTGGAAACACCATATATTTT.

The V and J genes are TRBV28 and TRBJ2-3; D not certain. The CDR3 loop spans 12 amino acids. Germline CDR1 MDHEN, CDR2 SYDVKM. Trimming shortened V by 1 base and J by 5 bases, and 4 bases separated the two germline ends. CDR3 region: CASSLFKDTQYF. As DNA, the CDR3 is TGTGCCAGCAGTTTATTTAAAGATACGCAGTATTTT.

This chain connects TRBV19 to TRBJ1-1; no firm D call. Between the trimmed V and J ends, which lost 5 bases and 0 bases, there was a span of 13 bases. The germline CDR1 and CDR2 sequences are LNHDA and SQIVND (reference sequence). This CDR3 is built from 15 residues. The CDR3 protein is CASSRQSGLNTEAFF. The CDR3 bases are TGTGCCAGTAGTCGCCAGTCCGGGTTGAACACTGAAGCTTTCTTT. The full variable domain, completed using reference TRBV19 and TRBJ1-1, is DGGITQSPKYLFRKEGQNVTLSCEQNLNHDAMYWYRQDPGQGLRLIYYSQIVNDFQKGDIAEGYSVSREKKESFPLTVTSAQKNPTAFYLCASSRQSGLNTEAFFGQGTRLTVV.

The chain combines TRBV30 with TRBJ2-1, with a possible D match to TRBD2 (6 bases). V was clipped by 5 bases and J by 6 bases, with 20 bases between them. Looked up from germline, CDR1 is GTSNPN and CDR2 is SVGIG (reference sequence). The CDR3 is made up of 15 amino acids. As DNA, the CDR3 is TGTGCCTGGTCTCCGGGACTGCTTAATACCAATGAGCAGTTCTTC. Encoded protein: CAWSPGLLNTNEQFF.

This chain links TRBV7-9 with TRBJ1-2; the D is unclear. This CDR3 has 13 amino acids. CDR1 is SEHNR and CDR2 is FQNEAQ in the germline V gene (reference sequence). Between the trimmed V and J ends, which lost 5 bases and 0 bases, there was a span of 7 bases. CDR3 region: CASSLPSNYGYTF. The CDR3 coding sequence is TGTGCCAGCAGCCTCCCCTCTAACTATGGCTACACCTTC.

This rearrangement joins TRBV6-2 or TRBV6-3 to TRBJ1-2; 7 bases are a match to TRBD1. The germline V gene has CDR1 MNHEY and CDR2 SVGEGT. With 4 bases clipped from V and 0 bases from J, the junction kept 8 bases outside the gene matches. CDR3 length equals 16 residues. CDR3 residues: CASSSLRQGSNYGYTF. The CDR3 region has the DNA TGTGCCAGCAGTTCGCTCCGACAGGGCTCTAACTATGGCTACACCTTC.

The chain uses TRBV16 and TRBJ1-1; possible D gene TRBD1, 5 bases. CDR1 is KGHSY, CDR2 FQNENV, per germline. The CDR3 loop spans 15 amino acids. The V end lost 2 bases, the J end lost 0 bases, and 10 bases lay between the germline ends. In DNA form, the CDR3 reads TGTGCCAGCAGCCAAACAGGAGGGATGAACACTGAAGCTTTCTTT. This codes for CASSQTGGMNTEAFF. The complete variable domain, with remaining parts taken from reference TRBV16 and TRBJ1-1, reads GEEVAQTPKHLVRGEGQKAKLYCAPIKGHSYVFWYQQVLKNEFKFLISFQNENVFDETGMPKERFSAKCLPNSPCSLEIQATKLEDSAVYFCASSQTGGMNTEAFFGQGTRLTVV.

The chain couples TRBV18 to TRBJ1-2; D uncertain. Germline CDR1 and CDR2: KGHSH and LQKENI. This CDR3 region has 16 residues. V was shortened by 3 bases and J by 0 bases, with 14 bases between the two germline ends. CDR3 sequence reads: CASSPLEEVPNYGYTF. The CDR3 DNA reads TGTGCCAGCTCACCGCTTGAGGAGGTTCCTAACTATGGCTACACCTTC.

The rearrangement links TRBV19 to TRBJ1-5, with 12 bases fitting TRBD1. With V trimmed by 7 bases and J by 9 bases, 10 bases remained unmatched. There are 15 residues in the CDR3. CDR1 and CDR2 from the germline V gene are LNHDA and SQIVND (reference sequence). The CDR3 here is CASTGDRGRTGPQHF. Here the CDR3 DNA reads TGTGCCAGTACCGGGGACAGGGGGCGGACAGGGCCCCAGCATTTT.